These T cell receptor beta chains were read from a single sample in a study of OX40 agonist ivuxolimab in advanced cancers. The assay was immunoSEQ multiplex PCR, and TCRdb's table has in-frame clones only and misses some. The sample contains tens of thousands of clones, 86% of which appear only once. This specimen was CD4+ or CD8+ T cells sorted from blood, taken in a trial of the OX40 agonist ivuxolimab. Receptor source: an adult with an advanced solid tumor such as melanoma, head and neck, liver or kidney cancer. Both conserved end residues are part of each CDR3. The D gene is left open where the match is weak. Only part of the rows carry a size: once, few, many, or a class if the clone is expanded.

>TRBV7-3|TRBJ2-5|few|TRBD1
TGTGCCAGCAGCTTATATGGACAGGGTGGGACCCAGTACTTC
CASSLYGQGGTQYF
>TRBV23-1|TRBJ2-1|NA|NA
TGCGCCAGCAGTGAGACTAGTCGCTCCTACAATGAGCAGTTCTTC
CASSETSRSYNEQFF
>TRBV10-2|TRBJ2-3|NA|TRBD2
TGCGCCAGCAGTGAGTCGGGACTAGCGGGTGCAGATACGCAGTATTTT
CASSESGLAGADTQYF
>TRBV7-9|TRBJ2-6|NA|NA
TGTGCCAGCAGCTTAAAAGCAGGGGAGGGGTCTGGGGCCAACGTCCTGACTTTC
CASSLKAGEGSGANVLTF
>TRBV11-2|TRBJ2-7|NA|NA
TGTGCCAGCAGCTTTACAACCTACGAGCAGTACTTC
CASSFTTYEQYF
>TRBV6-1|TRBJ2-1|NA|NA
TGTGCCAGCCGGCTAGGAGGAGACAATGAGCAGTTCTTC
CASRLGGDNEQFF
>TRBV2|TRBJ2-7|NA|TRBD2
TGTGCCAGCAGCAGACTAGCGGGTCTCTACGAGCAGTACTTC
CASSRLAGLYEQYF
>TRBV28|TRBJ1-5|NA|NA
TGTGCCAGCAGGGTGGGCAATCAGCCCCAGCATTTT
CASRVGNQPQHF
>TRBV2|TRBJ2-7|NA|TRBD1
TGTGCCAGCAGTGAATACGGACAGGTGGTCTACGAGCAGTACTTC
CASSEYGQVVYEQYF
>TRBV25-1|TRBJ1-2|NA|NA
TGTGCCAGCAGTCACGGGAACTATGGCTACACCTTC
CASSHGNYGYTF
>TRBV5-1|TRBJ1-2|NA|TRBD1
TGCGCCAGCAGCTACGGACAGGGTGATGGCTACACCTTC
CASSYGQGDGYTF
>TRBV21-1|TRBJ2-1|NA|NA
TGTGCCAGCAGCAAAGACTACAATGAGCAGTTCTTC
CASSKDYNEQFF
>TRBV5-4|TRBJ2-1|NA|TRBD2
TGTGCCAGCAGCACGGGACTAGCGGGAGCCCCATTGAATGAGCAGTTCTTC
CASSTGLAGAPLNEQFF
>TRBV2|TRBJ2-1|NA|TRBD2
TGTGCCAGCAAGGGACTAGCGACCTACAATGAGCAGTTCTTC
CASKGLATYNEQFF